Shown below are 9 T cell receptor beta chains from a single sample sequenced in a study of blood T cell repertoires in COVID-19. This table comes from immunoSEQ multiplex PCR, and its TCRdb copy is limited to in-frame clones, with some not included. The sample contains 300,000 to 400,000 clones, 80% to 90% of which appear only once. Sequencing input: PBMCs or T cells enriched from blood (not recorded which). These receptors all stem from a woman aged 40 to 50 with acute COVID-19.

The chain links TRBV18 to TRBJ1-6, with D perhaps matching TRBD1 (6 bases). Germline loops: CDR1 KGHSH, CDR2 LQKENI. The CDR3 totals 14 residues. The germline V and J ends were trimmed by 2 bases and 9 bases, with 11 bases remaining between them. The CDR3 sequence: CASSPSQGGSPLHF. In nucleotides, the CDR3 is TGTGCCAGCTCACCAAGCCAAGGGGGTTCACCCCTCCACTTT.

The chain combines TRBV19 with TRBJ2-1; 7 nucleotides match TRBD1. Germline V gene data show CDR1 as LNHDA and CDR2 as SQIVND (reference sequence). V lost 7 bases, J lost 4 bases, and 10 bases stayed unmatched. The CDR3 covers 15 residues. The CDR3 coding sequence is TGTGCCAGTACCCCGGACAGGATGAGTTACAATGAGCAGTTCTTC. Residues: CASTPDRMSYNEQFF.

The rearrangement uses TRBV6-5 and TRBJ1-1, with D maybe TRBD1 (6 bases). There are 14 residues in the CDR3. Germline V gives CDR1 MNHEY, CDR2 SVGAGI. Trimming took 4 bases from V and 1 from J, leaving 10 bases between them. The DNA of the CDR3 is TGTGCCAGCAGTTTCTCGGACAGGAACACTGAAGCTTTCTTT. Translating it yields CASSFSDRNTEAFF.

The DNA of the CDR3 is TGTGCCAGCTTTTACGGGGGACAGACCAACACTGAAGCTTTCTTT. Its translation: CASFYGGQTNTEAFF. This sequence joins TRBV7-9 and TRBJ1-1, with TRBD1 matching 7 bases. Trimming at V came to 8 bases and at J to 2 bases, leaving 11 bases not matched to a gene. Germline CDR1 reads SEHNR; CDR2 reads FQNEAQ (reference sequence). The CDR3 loop spans 15 amino acids.

This sequence joins TRBV19 and TRBJ1-1; 8 bases line up with TRBD1. The CDR3 totals 18 residues. The germline gives CDR1 LNHDA, CDR2 SQIVND (reference sequence). The trim removed 2 bases at V and 4 bases at J, leaving 15 bases unmatched. The CDR3 region has the DNA TGTGCCAGTAGTATAAGCAGACAGGGGCCCCGGTCGGTCACTGAAGCTTTCTTT. Its protein product is CASSISRQGPRSVTEAFF.

The J gene is TRBJ2-5, the V gene TRBV7-3; D is perhaps TRBD2 (5 bases). Germline CDR1 is SGHTA and CDR2 is FQGTGA. Trimming cost V 0 bases and J 7 bases, with 9 bases left between them. The CDR3 contains 13 residues. The CDR3 here is CASSLTGSGTQYF. DNA for the CDR3: TGTGCCAGCAGCTTAACAGGGAGTGGGACCCAGTACTTC.

Here the CDR3 DNA reads TGTGCCAGCTCACCAAACAAACAAGAGACCCAGTACTTC. Amino acids: CASSPNKQETQYF. The chain joins TRBV18 to TRBJ2-5; D gene uncertain. Germline CDR1 KGHSH, CDR2 LQKENI. The V end was cut by 2 bases, the J end by 2 bases, with 6 bases between. The CDR3 is made up of 13 amino acids. The full variable domain, with the rest looked up from reference TRBV18 and TRBJ2-5, is NAGVMQNPRHLVRRRGQEARLRCSPMKGHSHVYWYRQLPEEGLKFMVYLQKENIIDESGMPKERFSAEFPKEGPSILRIQQVVRGDSAAYFCASSPNKQETQYFGPGTRLLVL.

J is TRBJ2-1 and V is TRBV7-2; 8 positions agree with TRBD2. Germline lookup yields CDR1 SGHTA and CDR2 FQGNSA. V lost 7 bases, J lost 3 bases, and 5 bases stayed unmatched. The CDR3 length is 14 residues. The CDR3 sequence: CASKPTSDYNEQFF. In DNA, the CDR3 is TGTGCCAGCAAACCGACTAGCGACTACAATGAGCAGTTCTTC.

CDR3: CASSPLFYEQYF. CDR3 nucleotides: TGTGCCAGCAGCCCTCTTTTCTACGAGCAGTACTTC. The chain uses TRBV12-3 or TRBV12-4 and TRBJ2-7; no reliable D call. Trimming cost V 6 bases and J 3 bases, with 9 bases left between them. The CDR3 contains 12 residues.